This entry lists 7 T cell receptor beta chains sequenced from one sample in a study of tumor and adjacent non-tumor tissue in lung cancer. The library came from three nested PCR rounds adapted from ARM-PCR protocols. From the multiplex PCR reads, TCRdb called clonotypes with MiXCR, one entry per CDR3 protein. Here the sample spans roughly 140,000 distinct CDR3 sequences, 60% to 70% being singletons. No cell sorting was done before RNA was extracted from the tissue. Sequencing input: lung tumor tissue. These TCRs come from a man aged 60-69 years with small cell lung cancer.

This clonotype was found a few times. This chain links TRBV29-1 with TRBJ2-1, with D possibly matching TRBD2 (5 bases). The CDR3 is 13 residues long. CDR1 SQVTM and CDR2 ANQGSEA come from the germline V gene. V lost 6 bases and J lost 4, with 13 bases in between. DNA of the CDR3: TGCAGCGTGAAAGGACTGAGGTACAATGAGCAGTTCTTC. It encodes CSVKGLRYNEQFF.

This clonotype was seen at least ten times. In DNA form, the CDR3 reads TGCAGTGCTAGAGGAACAAGAAGCAATCAGCCCCAGCATTTT. Translating gives CSARGTRSNQPQHF. The V call is TRBV20-1, the J call TRBJ1-5; no firm D call. Germline V gene lookup returns CDR1 DFQATT and CDR2 SNEGSKA (reference sequence). The CDR3 has 14 residues. V shed 1 base and J shed 1 base, with 8 bases lying between them.

The J gene is TRBJ2-2, the V gene TRBV29-1; a weak D match, TRBD2 (7 bases). With 5 bases removed from V and 16 bases from J, the gap between germline ends came to 26 bases. The CDR3 has 14 residues. CDR1 is SQVTM, CDR2 ANQGSEA, per germline. CDR3 nucleotide sequence: TGCAGCGTTACACCGATCAGGAACACCGGGGGGCCGTTTTTT. Translation: CSVTPIRNTGGPFF.

Ten or more counts support this clonotype. The V and J genes are TRBV20-1 and TRBJ1-2; 10 bases agree with TRBD1. V lost 6 bases to trimming and J lost 5 bases; unmatched junction nucleotides: 6. Germline V gene data show CDR1 as DFQATT and CDR2 as SNEGSKA (reference sequence). The CDR3 is 13 amino acids. The CDR3 coding sequence is TGCAGTGCCAAACCGGGACAGGGGTATGGCTACACCTTC. Its protein product is CSAKPGQGYGYTF.

A note on this clonotype: An end of the junction differs from the germline gene, which may be a read error. This chain uses TRBV11-2 with TRBJ2-1; D assignment may be TRBD1 or TRBD2 (6 bases each). From germline, CDR1 is SGHAT and CDR2 FQNNGV. CDR3 length equals 15 residues. In DNA, the CDR3 is TGTGTCAGCAGCTCTTCCGGGGGCTCATACAATGAGCAGTTCTTC. Amino acid sequence: CVSSSSGGSYNEQFF.

In its sample, this clonotype is medium-sized (0.01 to 0.1%). The gene calls are TRBV29-1 and TRBJ1-1, with D hard to call. Germline V gene data show CDR1 as SQVTM and CDR2 as ANQGSEA. Trimming cost V 7 bases and J 2 bases, with 5 bases left between them. This CDR3 comprises 10 residues. The CDR3 here is CSAANTEAFF. Here the CDR3 DNA reads TGCAGCGCCGCCAACACTGAAGCTTTCTTT.

Of note for this clonotype: A much larger clone is a single base away; this may be a read error. The rearrangement links TRBV28 to TRBJ1-1; a weak D match, TRBD1 (5 bases). The CDR3 spans 13 residues. Looked up from germline, CDR1 is MDHEN and CDR2 is SYDVKM. CDR3 sequence reads: CVSSLSTQVEAFF. CDR3 coding DNA: TGTGTCAGCAGTCTCTCAACACAGGTTGAAGCTTTCTTT.